The 17 T cell receptor beta chains given below trace back to one sample, sequenced in a study of T-cell reconstitution after alpha-beta-depleted transplantation in children. Unique molecular identifiers were incorporated into the prepared TCRbeta library. MiXCR, applied by TCRdb to the PCR reads, yields one record per CDR3 protein. The data hold just under 250,000 distinct CDR3 sequences, with about 25% observed a single time. The sample in question was PBMCs, obtained before TCRalphabeta/CD19-depleted stem cell transplant. Receptor source: a girl aged 2 to 9 with Fanconi anemia, due to receive a stem cell transplant.

The chain uses TRBV14 and TRBJ2-1; the match to TRBD2 covers 12 bases. V was pared by 4 bases and J by 0 bases, with 13 bases of the junction left unmatched. The CDR3 runs to 20 residues. Looked up from germline, CDR1 is SGHDN and CDR2 is FVKESK. Written as DNA, the CDR3 is TGTGCCAGCAGCCCTCGACTAGCGGGAGTGGTATTGAACTCCTACAATGAGCAGTTCTTC. It yields the protein CASSPRLAGVVLNSYNEQFF.

V is TRBV13 and J is TRBJ1-1, with D perhaps matching TRBD1 (5 bases). The CDR3 contains 15 residues. Germline CDR1 is PRHDT and CDR2 is FYEKMQ (reference sequence). The V end lost 4 bases, the J end lost 1 base, and 13 bases lay between the germline ends. The CDR3 nucleotides are TGTGCCAGCAGCTGGGAGGGGAGGTCGAACACTGAAGCTTTCTTT. Translated: CASSWEGRSNTEAFF.

This clonotype was found many times. The rearrangement links TRBV20-1 to TRBJ2-1; D unresolved. This CDR3 has 13 residues. The V end lost 6 bases, the J end lost 4 bases, and 13 bases lay between the germline ends. Germline V gene data show CDR1 as DFQATT and CDR2 as SNEGSKA (reference sequence). The CDR3 reads CSADAETYNEQFF. DNA for the CDR3: TGCAGTGCCGATGCCGAGACTTACAATGAGCAGTTCTTC.

This rearrangement joins TRBV5-5 to TRBJ2-3; 8 nucleotides line up with TRBD2. With V trimmed by 6 bases and J by 3 bases, 9 bases remained unmatched. The CDR3 covers 15 residues. Germline V gene sequence: CDR1 SGHKS, CDR2 YYEKEE (reference sequence). CDR3 in DNA: TGTGCCAGCACCGGGGGGGCCGGTAGAACAGATACGCAGTATTTT. It encodes CASTGGAGRTDTQYF.

The genes are TRBV29-1 and TRBJ2-1; 8 bases are shared with TRBD2. J lost 7 bases, V lost 3 bases, and 5 bases had no gene match. CDR3 length equals 13 residues. The germline gives CDR1 SQVTM, CDR2 ANQGSEA. The DNA for the CDR3 is TGCAGCGTTGACTGGACTAGCAGTAATGAGCAGTTCTTC. Translated, it gives CSVDWTSSNEQFF.

This clonotype was recorded at least ten times. The rearrangement links TRBV7-3 to TRBJ2-2, with D uncertain. V gave up 5 bases and J gave up 7 bases, with 5 bases separating them. Germline CDR1 is SGHTA and CDR2 is FQGTGA. This CDR3 comprises 11 residues. In nucleotides, the CDR3 is TGTGCCAGCAGCGCGAGCGGGGAGCTGTTTTTT. It is translated as CASSASGELFF.

The table lists this clonotype with many counts. This chain links TRBV7-3 with TRBJ2-2; 9 positions agree with TRBD1. Per the germline V gene, CDR1 is SGHTA and CDR2 is FQGTGA. The J segment lost 5 bases and the V segment lost 5 bases, leaving 6 bases of the junction unmatched. The CDR3 runs to 15 residues. CDR3 in DNA: TGTGCCAGCAGCACGTCCGGGACAGGGACCGGGGAGCTGTTTTTT. The encoded protein is CASSTSGTGTGELFF.

This clonotype was counted at least ten times. CDR3 protein: CASSFIAGAAYEQYF. As DNA, the CDR3 is TGTGCCAGCAGTTTTATAGCCGGAGCAGCCTACGAGCAGTACTTC. The chain couples TRBV12-3 or TRBV12-4 to TRBJ2-7; D is ambiguous. Trimming pared 3 bases from V and 2 bases from J, leaving 14 bases between. The CDR3 totals 15 residues.

The rearrangement uses TRBV5-1 and TRBJ2-3; possible D gene TRBD2, 6 bases. CDR3 length equals 14 residues. V dropped 2 bases and J dropped 4 bases, with 11 bases sitting between them. Germline V gene sequence: CDR1 SGHRS, CDR2 YFSETQ. As DNA, the CDR3 is TGCGCCAGCAGCTTATCCGGGAGCGCAGATACGCAGTATTTT. Translation gives CASSLSGSADTQYF.

This clonotype has a count of ten or more. The rearrangement uses TRBV9 and TRBJ2-7, with D perhaps given as TRBD1 or TRBD2 (5 bases each). V lost 2 bases and J lost 7, with 16 bases in between. The length of the CDR3 is 14 residues. Germline V CDR1 and CDR2: SGDLS, YYNGEE. The CDR3 region is CASSVGDHSTEQYF. DNA of the CDR3: TGTGCCAGCAGCGTCGGGGACCATTCTACGGAGCAGTACTTC.

This clonotype was observed a few times. The J gene is TRBJ2-1, the V gene TRBV7-8; TRBD2 matches 13 bases. This CDR3 has 17 residues. Germline lookup yields CDR1 SGHVS and CDR2 FQNEAQ. J was trimmed by 12 bases and V by 2 bases; bases with no gene match: 13. The CDR3 nucleotides read TGTGCCAGCAGCTTACTACTAGCGGGGGGGCCTCCGGGGGGGCAGTTCTTC. This encodes CASSLLLAGGPPGGQFF.

This clonotype was seen at least ten times. V is TRBV29-1 and J is TRBJ2-3, with D possibly TRBD1 on 6 matching bases. Trimming removed 6 bases at V and 0 bases at J, with 19 bases between. This CDR3 is built from 16 residues. From germline, CDR1 is SQVTM and CDR2 ANQGSEA. The chain's CDR3 is CSVGSYIRGSTDTQYF. For the CDR3, the DNA is TGCAGCGTGGGGTCTTACATCAGGGGTAGCACAGATACGCAGTATTTT.

This clonotype was seen ten or more times. The V and J genes are TRBV27 and TRBJ2-1; no clear D gene. V lost 0 bases and J lost 10, with 10 bases in between. Germline CDR1 and CDR2: MNHEY and SMNVEV (reference sequence). CDR3 length: 13 amino acids. CDR3 coding DNA: TGTGCCAGCAGTTTATCGTTAATGGACGAGCAGTTCTTC. This codes for CASSLSLMDEQFF.

This clonotype was recorded once. The CDR3 spells CASRGIRDYEQYF. The CDR3, as DNA: TGTGCCAGCAGGGGCATCCGGGACTACGAGCAGTACTTC. The gene calls are TRBV2 and TRBJ2-7, with D possibly TRBD2 on 5 matching bases. The CDR3 length is 13 residues. The germline gives CDR1 SNHLY, CDR2 FYNNEI. V was trimmed by 6 bases and J by 3 bases, leaving 12 bases between them.

This chain joins TRBV29-1 and TRBJ2-2; no reliable D call. Germline-derived CDR1 and CDR2 are SQVTM and ANQGSEA. Trimming took 5 bases from V and 1 from J, leaving 5 bases between them. The CDR3 has 12 residues. The CDR3 sequence: CSVLGNTGELFF. In DNA, the CDR3 is TGCAGCGTTCTAGGGAACACCGGGGAGCTGTTTTTT.

The chain's CDR3 is CASSLIGTAQETQYF. The CDR3 region has the DNA TGTGCCAGCAGCTTAATAGGGACAGCTCAAGAGACCCAGTACTTC. The chain employs TRBV7-9 and TRBJ2-5; 7 bases fit TRBD1. This CDR3 spans 15 amino acids. Germline CDR1 is SEHNR and CDR2 is FQNEAQ (reference sequence). After removal of 2 bases from V and 2 bases from J, the junction contained 5 bases not matched to a gene.

This clonotype was picked up a small number of times. V usage is TRBV19 and J usage is TRBJ2-1; D unresolved. Germline values: CDR1 LNHDA, CDR2 SQIVND (reference sequence). The CDR3 has 13 amino acids. The V and J ends lost 0 bases and 4 bases respectively, with 4 bases between them. CDR3 residues: CASSIEGYNEQFF. The CDR3 DNA is TGTGCCAGTAGTATAGAAGGGTACAATGAGCAGTTCTTC.